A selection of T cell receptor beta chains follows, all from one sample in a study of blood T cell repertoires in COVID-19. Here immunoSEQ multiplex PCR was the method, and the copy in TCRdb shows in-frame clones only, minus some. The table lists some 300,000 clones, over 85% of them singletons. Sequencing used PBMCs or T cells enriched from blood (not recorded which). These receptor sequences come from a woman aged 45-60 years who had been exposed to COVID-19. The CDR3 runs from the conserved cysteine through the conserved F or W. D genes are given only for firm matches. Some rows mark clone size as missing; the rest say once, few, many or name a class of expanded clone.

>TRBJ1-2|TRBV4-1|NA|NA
CASSRGRARGNYGYTF
TGCGCCAGCAGCCGCGGTAGGGCCAGAGGGAACTATGGCTACACCTTC
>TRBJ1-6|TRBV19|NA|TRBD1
CASSEGALNSPLHF
TGTGCCAGTAGTGAGGGGGCTCTTAACTCACCCCTCCACTTT
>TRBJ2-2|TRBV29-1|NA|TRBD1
CSVVQGAAGELFF
TGCAGCGTCGTACAGGGGGCGGCCGGGGAGCTGTTTTTT
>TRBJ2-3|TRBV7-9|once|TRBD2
CASSTGLADTDTQYF
TGTGCCAGCAGCACGGGACTAGCGGACACAGATACGCAGTATTTT
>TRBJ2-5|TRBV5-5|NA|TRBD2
CASSAGRGDKETQYF
TGTGCCAGCAGCGCCGGGCGGGGGGATAAAGAGACCCAGTACTTC
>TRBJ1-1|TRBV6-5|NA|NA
CASRVQMNTEAFF
TGTGCCAGCAGGGTACAGATGAACACTGAAGCTTTCTTT
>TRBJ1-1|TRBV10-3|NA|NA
CAIRVLGQGGTEAFF
TGTGCCATCCGTGTCTTAGGCCAGGGTGGCACTGAAGCTTTCTTT
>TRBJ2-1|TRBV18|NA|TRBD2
CASSRLRSGTSGGTNEQFF
TGTGCCAGCTCACGTCTGCGCTCCGGGACTAGCGGGGGAACAAATGAGCAGTTCTTC
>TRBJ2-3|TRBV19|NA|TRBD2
CASSIASGLTDTQYF
TGTGCCAGTTCCATAGCTAGCGGACTCACAGATACGCAGTATTTT
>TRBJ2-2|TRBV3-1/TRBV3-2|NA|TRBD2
CASRQRLAGSTGELFF
TGTGCCAGCAGACAGAGACTAGCGGGGAGCACCGGGGAGCTGTTTTTT
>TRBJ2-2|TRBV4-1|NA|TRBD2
CASSQDGGLAGPFNTGELFF
TGCGCCAGCAGCCAAGATGGGGGACTAGCGGGGCCCTTTAACACCGGGGAGCTGTTTTTT
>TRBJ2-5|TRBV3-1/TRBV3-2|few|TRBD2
CASSSEAAGGRQETQYF
TGTGCCAGCAGCTCAGAGGCAGCGGGGGGTCGCCAAGAGACCCAGTACTTC
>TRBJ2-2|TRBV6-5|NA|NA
CASIAVNTGELFF
TGTGCCAGCATAGCGGTCAACACCGGGGAGCTGTTTTTT
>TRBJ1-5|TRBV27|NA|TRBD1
CASSVDRAYEPQHF
TGTGCCAGCAGTGTGGACAGGGCGTATGAGCCCCAGCATTTT
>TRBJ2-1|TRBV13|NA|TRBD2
CASSLYGGGASYNEQFF
TGTGCCAGCAGCTTATACGGCGGGGGGGCCTCCTACAATGAGCAGTTCTTC
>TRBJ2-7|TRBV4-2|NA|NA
CASSQDQGLYEQYF
TGTGCCAGCAGCCAAGATCAGGGGTTATACGAGCAGTACTTC
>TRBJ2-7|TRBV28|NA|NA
CASSPTSYEQYF
TGTGCCAGCAGTCCCACATCCTACGAGCAGTACTTC
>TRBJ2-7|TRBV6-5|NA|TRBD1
CASTEQGRAGEQYF
TGTGCCAGCACCGAACAGGGGAGAGCAGGGGAGCAGTACTTC
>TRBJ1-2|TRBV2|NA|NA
CASSENESTYGYTF
TGTGCCAGCAGTGAAAATGAGTCTACCTATGGCTACACCTTC
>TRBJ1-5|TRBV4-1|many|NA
CASSQAGVSNQPQHF
TGCGCCAGCAGCCAAGCGGGGGTTAGCAATCAGCCCCAGCATTTT
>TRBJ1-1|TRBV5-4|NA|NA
CASSSGAINTEAFF
TGTGCCAGCAGCTCGGGAGCCATAAACACTGAAGCTTTCTTT
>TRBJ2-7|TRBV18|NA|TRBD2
CASSSRLGGGTTYEQYF
TGTGCCAGCTCATCCCGTTTGGGCGGGGGAACCACCTACGAGCAGTACTTC
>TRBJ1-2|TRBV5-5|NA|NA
CASSPDSSNYGYTF
TGTGCCAGCAGCCCGGACAGTTCTAACTATGGCTACACCTTC
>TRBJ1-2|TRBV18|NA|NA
CASSPSEARVNIYGYTF
TGTGCCAGCTCACCATCAGAGGCCAGGGTTAATATTTATGGCTACACCTTC
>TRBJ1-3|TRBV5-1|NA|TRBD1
CASSLGQGATGNTIYF
TGCGCCAGCAGCTTGGGCCAGGGGGCAACTGGAAACACCATATATTTT
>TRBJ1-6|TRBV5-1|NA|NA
CASSPNLRDFGSPLHF
TGCGCCAGCAGCCCCAACCTCAGGGACTTCGGTTCACCCCTCCACTTT
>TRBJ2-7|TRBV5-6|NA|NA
CASSLWAYGSYEQYF
TGTGCCAGCAGCTTGTGGGCCTACGGCTCCTACGAGCAGTACTTC
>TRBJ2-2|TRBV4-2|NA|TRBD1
CASSPDRGRGTGELFF
TGTGCCAGCAGCCCCGACAGGGGGCGAGGGACCGGGGAGCTGTTTTTT
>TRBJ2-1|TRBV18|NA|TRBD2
CASSPRSAGEPYNEQFF
TGTGCCAGCTCACCCCGGAGTGCGGGGGAACCCTACAATGAGCAGTTCTTC
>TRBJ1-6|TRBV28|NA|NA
CASSFLGGKSPLHF
TGTGCCAGCAGTTTCTTAGGGGGAAAATCACCCCTCCACTTT
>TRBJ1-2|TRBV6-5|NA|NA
CASSYSDRPNYGYTF
TGTGCCAGCAGTTACTCGGACAGACCTAACTATGGCTACACCTTC
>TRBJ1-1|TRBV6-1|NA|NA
CASSESGVRTEAFF
TGTGCCAGCAGTGAATCGGGGGTGCGGACTGAAGCTTTCTTT
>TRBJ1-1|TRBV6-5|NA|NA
CASRDGGWPNTEAFF
TGTGCCAGCAGGGACGGGGGTTGGCCGAACACTGAAGCTTTCTTT
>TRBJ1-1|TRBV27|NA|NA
CASSFGAGANTEAFF
TGTGCCAGCAGTTTTGGAGCAGGGGCGAACACTGAAGCTTTCTTT
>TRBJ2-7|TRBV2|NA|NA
CASSEGAGGLYEQYF
TGTGCCAGCAGTGAAGGGGCAGGGGGACTCTACGAGCAGTACTTC
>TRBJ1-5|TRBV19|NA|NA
CASIKSGFHQPQHF
TGTGCCAGTATAAAATCAGGGTTCCATCAGCCCCAGCATTTT
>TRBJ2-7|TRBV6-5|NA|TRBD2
CASSPRGGHEQYF
TGTGCCAGCAGCCCACGGGGGGGCCACGAGCAGTACTTC
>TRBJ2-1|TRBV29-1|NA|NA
CSVERANNEQFF
TGCAGCGTTGAGCGGGCCAACAATGAGCAGTTCTTC
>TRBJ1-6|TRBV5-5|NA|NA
CASSMEGHNSPLHF
TGTGCCAGCAGCATGGAGGGGCATAATTCACCCCTCCACTTT
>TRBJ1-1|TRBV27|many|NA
CASRPDLTNDRSNTEAFF
TGTGCCAGCAGACCCGACCTAACCAATGACAGGTCGAACACTGAAGCTTTCTTT
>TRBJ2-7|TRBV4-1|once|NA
CASSQDPRQDYEQYF
TGCGCCAGCAGCCAAGATCCCCGACAGGACTACGAGCAGTACTTC
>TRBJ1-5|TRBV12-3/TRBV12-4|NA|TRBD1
CASRRTGDQPQHF
TGTGCCAGCAGACGGACAGGGGATCAGCCCCAGCATTTT
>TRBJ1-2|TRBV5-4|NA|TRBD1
CASSPRDRGTHYGYTF
TGTGCCAGCAGCCCGAGGGACAGGGGCACCCACTATGGCTACACCTTC
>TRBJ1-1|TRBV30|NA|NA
CAWSVFKNTEAFF
TGTGCCTGGAGTGTATTCAAGAACACTGAAGCTTTCTTT
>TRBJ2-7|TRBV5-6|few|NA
CASSLLKSRTAIYEQYF
TGTGCCAGCAGCTTGTTAAAGAGTCGGACAGCGATTTACGAGCAGTACTTC
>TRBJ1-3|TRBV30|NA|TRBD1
CAWSRLGQGPGNTIYF
TGTGCCTGGAGTCGGCTGGGACAGGGACCTGGAAACACCATATATTTT
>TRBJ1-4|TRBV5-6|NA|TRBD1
CASSSTGVNEKLFF
TGTGCCAGCAGCTCGACAGGGGTTAATGAAAAACTGTTTTTT
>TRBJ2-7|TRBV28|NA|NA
CASSLSLGHYSYEQYF
TGTGCCAGCAGTTTAAGTTTGGGGCATTACTCCTACGAGCAGTACTTC
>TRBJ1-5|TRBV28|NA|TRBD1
CASSTGVFQPQHF
TGTGCCAGCAGCACAGGGGTTTTTCAGCCCCAGCATTTT
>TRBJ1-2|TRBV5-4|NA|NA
CASSIPQGPLGYTF
TGTGCCAGCAGCATACCACAGGGCCCCCTGGGCTACACCTTC
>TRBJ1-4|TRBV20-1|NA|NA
CSASYSFRADEKLFF
TGCAGTGCTAGTTATTCGTTCAGGGCCGATGAAAAACTGTTTTTT
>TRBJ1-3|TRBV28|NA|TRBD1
CASSDEGTGVGNTIYF
TGTGCCAGCAGTGATGAGGGTACAGGGGTGGGAAACACCATATATTTT